This paragraph covers one T cell receptor beta chain sequence. Its antigen is as yet unknown. V lost 6 bases and J lost 6; bases outside the gene matches: 4. Germline V gene data show CDR1 as MNHEY and CDR2 as SVGAGI. This CDR3 contains 13 residues. Researchers ran the assay at a deep level. DNA at 200 ng, 30,000 or so T cell genomes, went into sorted-subset replicate PCRs. This table comes from immunoSEQ multiplex PCR, and its TCRdb copy is limited to in-frame clones, with some not included. The profile covers roughly 590,000 clones, with around 95% appearing a single time and 0.1% to 0.11% taken by the ten largest. The sample comes from a study of shared clonotypes between healthy human individuals. CD8 cells regarded as naive lacked CD45RO, were positively chosen for CCR7, and omitted terminally differentiated effector memory CD45RA+ cells. Donors, without exception, were Caucasian adults residing in Nashville, Tennessee.

Regarding the study as a whole: Clonotype sharing across several donors was observed for around 5% of naive CD4 clonotypes.

The TCR was taken from a woman aged 25 to 39 in good health. The material sequenced was naive CD8+ T cells sorted from blood. This chain joins TRBV6-5 and TRBJ1-5; 8 bases line up with TRBD1. This CDR3 is CASSYTGGQPQHF. The CDR3 DNA reads as TGTGCCAGCAGCTACACAGGGGGTCAGCCCCAGCATTTT.